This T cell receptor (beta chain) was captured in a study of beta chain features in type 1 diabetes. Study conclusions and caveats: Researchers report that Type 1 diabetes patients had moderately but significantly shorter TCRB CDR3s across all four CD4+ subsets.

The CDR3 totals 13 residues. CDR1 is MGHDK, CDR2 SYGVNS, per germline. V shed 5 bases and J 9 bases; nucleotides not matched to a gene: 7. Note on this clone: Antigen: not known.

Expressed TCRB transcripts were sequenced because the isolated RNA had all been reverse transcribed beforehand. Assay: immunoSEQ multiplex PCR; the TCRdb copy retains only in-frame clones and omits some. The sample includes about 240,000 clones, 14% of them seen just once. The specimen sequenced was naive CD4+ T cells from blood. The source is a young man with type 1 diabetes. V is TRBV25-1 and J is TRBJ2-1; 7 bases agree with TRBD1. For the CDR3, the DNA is TGTGCCAGCAGTAGGGGGCGCGAGAGTGAGCAGTTCTTC. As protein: CASSRGRESEQFF.